This T cell receptor (beta chain) is from a study of blood T cell repertoires in COVID-19. About the study: The study drew acute and convalescent COVID-19 samples from the United States, Italy and Spain.

Seattle patient enrollment occurred during active infection, with longitudinal follow-up thereafter. Study processing details: Quantification of nucleated cells was approximated via reference gene primer amplification. Data came from immunoSEQ multiplex PCR; TCRdb stores just in-frame clones and leaves some out. Clone size and V and J calls were adopted from that table, with D and trimming inferred from the DNA. The sample lists about 230,000 clones; more than 80% were seen once. Germline V gives CDR1 SGHTA, CDR2 FQGTGA. The CDR3 is made up of 14 amino acids. The ends lost 5 bases at V and 4 bases at J; junction bases unmatched: 6.

The specimen sequenced was peripheral blood. This sequence joins TRBV7-3 and TRBJ2-3, with 7 bases identical to TRBD2. The TCR originated in a woman under 40 with COVID-19, enrolled during active disease. The CDR3 nucleotides read TGTGCCAGCAGCCCCACTAGCGTCTCAGATACGCAGTATTTT. Translating it yields CASSPTSVSDTQYF.